The sequence of this TCR beta chain was determined in a study of blood T cell repertoires in COVID-19. Study information: Whether acute or convalescent, the COVID-19 samples came from the United States, Italy and Spain. T cells, B-cell-depleted T cells, or PBMCs provided the cDNA or gDNA that served as material.

Original handling: Amplifying reference gene primers gave estimates of nucleated cell counts. Data came from immunoSEQ multiplex PCR; TCRdb stores just in-frame clones and leaves some out. V, J and clone size reflect that table, while D and trimming were determined from the DNA. This table has approximately 160,000 clones, roughly nine tenths appearing once. Sequences were obtained from peripheral blood. The TCR was taken from a man aged 60 to 69 with active or convalescent COVID-19.

The CDR3 spells CASSELSGREPIFYNEQFF. DNA of the CDR3: TGTGCCAGCAGCGAACTTTCCGGGAGGGAACCGATCTTCTACAATGAGCAGTTCTTC. The chain recombines TRBV2 with TRBJ2-1, with 8 positions matching TRBD2. V was clipped by 6 bases and J by 3 bases; unmatched bases: 19. From germline, CDR1 is SNHLY and CDR2 FYNNEI. The CDR3 is 19 amino acids.